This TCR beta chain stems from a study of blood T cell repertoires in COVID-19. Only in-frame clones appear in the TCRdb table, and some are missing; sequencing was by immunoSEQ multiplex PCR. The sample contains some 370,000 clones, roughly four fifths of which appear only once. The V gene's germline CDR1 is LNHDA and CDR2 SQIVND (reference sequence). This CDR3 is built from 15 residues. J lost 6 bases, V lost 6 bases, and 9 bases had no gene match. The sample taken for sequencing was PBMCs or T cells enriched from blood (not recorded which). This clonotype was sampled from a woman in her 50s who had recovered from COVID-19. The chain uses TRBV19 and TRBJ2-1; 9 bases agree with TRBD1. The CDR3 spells CASSPTGGLRNEQFF. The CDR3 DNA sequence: TGTGCCAGTAGCCCGACAGGGGGGTTACGCAATGAGCAGTTCTTC.